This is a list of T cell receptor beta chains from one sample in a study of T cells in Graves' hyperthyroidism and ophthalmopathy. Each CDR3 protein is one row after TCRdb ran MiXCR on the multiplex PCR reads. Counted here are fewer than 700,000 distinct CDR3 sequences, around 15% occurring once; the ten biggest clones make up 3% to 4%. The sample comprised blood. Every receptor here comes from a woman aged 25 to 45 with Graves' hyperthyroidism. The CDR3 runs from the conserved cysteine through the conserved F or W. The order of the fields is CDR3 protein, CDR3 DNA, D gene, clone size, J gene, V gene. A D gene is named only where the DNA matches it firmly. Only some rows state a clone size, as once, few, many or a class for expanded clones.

cdr3_aa: CASSSDRGQGNTIYF; cdr3_nt: TGCGCCAGCAGCTCCGACAGGGGGCAAGGAAACACCATATATTTT; d_call: TRBD1; clone_size: .; j_call: TRBJ1-3; v_call: TRBV5-1
cdr3_aa: CASSLGRGLAGPYNEQFF; cdr3_nt: TGTGCCAGCAGCTTAGGAAGGGGACTAGCGGGTCCCTACAATGAGCAGTTCTTC; d_call: TRBD2; clone_size: .; j_call: TRBJ2-1; v_call: TRBV7-2
cdr3_aa: CAWSVDRPWITEAFF; cdr3_nt: TGTGCCTGGAGTGTTGACAGACCTTGGATCACTGAAGCTTTCTTT; d_call: .; clone_size: many; j_call: TRBJ1-1; v_call: TRBV30
cdr3_aa: CASSRTVWSGANVLTF; cdr3_nt: TGTGCCAGCAGCCGGACAGTTTGGTCTGGGGCCAACGTCCTGACTTTC; d_call: .; clone_size: .; j_call: TRBJ2-6; v_call: TRBV5-6
cdr3_aa: CASTISAEGSSEQYF; cdr3_nt: TGTGCCAGCACCATATCAGCGGAAGGATCCTCCGAGCAGTACTTC; d_call: .; clone_size: few; j_call: TRBJ2-7; v_call: TRBV12-3/TRBV12-4
cdr3_aa: CASSGRDRNEKLFF; cdr3_nt: TGTGCCAGCAGCGGCCGGGACAGGAATGAAAAACTGTTTTTT; d_call: TRBD1; clone_size: few; j_call: TRBJ1-4; v_call: TRBV5-6
cdr3_aa: CATSDFLKETQYF; cdr3_nt: TGTGCCACCAGTGATTTCCTGAAAGAGACCCAGTACTTC; d_call: .; clone_size: few; j_call: TRBJ2-5; v_call: TRBV24-1
cdr3_aa: CASSPPSSHDGTQYF; cdr3_nt: TGTGCCAGCTCACCACCGTCATCCCACGATGGGACCCAGTACTTC; d_call: .; clone_size: many; j_call: TRBJ2-5; v_call: TRBV18
cdr3_aa: CASNYAGTGGDEQFF; cdr3_nt: TGTGCCAGCAACTACGCCGGGACAGGCGGGGATGAGCAGTTCTTC; d_call: TRBD1; clone_size: many; j_call: TRBJ2-1; v_call: TRBV27
cdr3_aa: CSARSINGLAKNIQYF; cdr3_nt: TGCAGTGCCCGCTCGATTAACGGCCTAGCCAAAAACATTCAGTACTTC; d_call: .; clone_size: few; j_call: TRBJ2-4; v_call: TRBV20-1
cdr3_aa: CAWRLAVSYEQYF; cdr3_nt: TGTGCCTGGAGGCTAGCGGTCTCCTACGAGCAGTACTTC; d_call: TRBD2; clone_size: .; j_call: TRBJ2-7; v_call: TRBV30
cdr3_aa: CASSYGGGLNTEAFF; cdr3_nt: TGTGCCAGCAGTTATGGAGGGGGGCTGAACACTGAAGCTTTCTTT; d_call: .; clone_size: few; j_call: TRBJ1-1; v_call: TRBV6-1
cdr3_aa: CASSQVISGTRDGELFF; cdr3_nt: TGCGCCAGCAGCCAAGTTATTAGCGGGACCAGGGACGGGGAGCTGTTTTTT; d_call: TRBD2; clone_size: .; j_call: TRBJ2-2; v_call: TRBV4-1
cdr3_aa: CASSGGTPSSYNEQFF; cdr3_nt: TGTGCCAGCAGCGGCGGGACGCCGAGCTCCTACAATGAGCAGTTCTTC; d_call: .; clone_size: few; j_call: TRBJ2-1; v_call: TRBV9
cdr3_aa: CAWSQGQGGRGYTF; cdr3_nt: TGTGCCTGGAGTCAGGGACAGGGCGGCCGTGGCTACACCTTC; d_call: TRBD1; clone_size: many; j_call: TRBJ1-2; v_call: TRBV30
cdr3_aa: CSARDASPQGAGETQYF; cdr3_nt: TGCAGTGCTAGAGACGCCTCTCCACAGGGGGCTGGAGAGACCCAGTACTTC; d_call: TRBD1; clone_size: .; j_call: TRBJ2-5; v_call: TRBV20-1
cdr3_aa: CASSLTPGQGYF; cdr3_nt: TGTGCCAGCAGCTTAACCCCGGGACAGGGCTACTTC; d_call: TRBD1; clone_size: few; j_call: TRBJ2-5; v_call: TRBV11-2
cdr3_aa: CASSYTPRQGLTDTQYF; cdr3_nt: TGTGCCAGCAGTTATACCCCCAGACAGGGGCTGACAGATACGCAGTATTTT; d_call: TRBD1; clone_size: few; j_call: TRBJ2-3; v_call: TRBV6-1
cdr3_aa: CASSSPMAGIGNEQFF; cdr3_nt: TGTGCCAGCAGCTCGCCCATGGCGGGGATCGGCAATGAGCAGTTCTTC; d_call: .; clone_size: many; j_call: TRBJ2-1; v_call: TRBV7-3
cdr3_aa: CASSFLTPVEAFF; cdr3_nt: TGTGCCAGCAGCTTCCTAACCCCAGTTGAAGCTTTCTTT; d_call: .; clone_size: once; j_call: TRBJ1-1; v_call: TRBV14
cdr3_aa: CASSPIAGVTAEQFF; cdr3_nt: TGTGCCAGCAGTCCGATAGCGGGAGTAACGGCTGAGCAGTTCTTC; d_call: TRBD2; clone_size: .; j_call: TRBJ2-1; v_call: TRBV2
cdr3_aa: CSVEGLAGGGRSGQFF; cdr3_nt: TGCAGCGTTGAGGGACTAGCGGGAGGAGGGAGATCTGGGCAGTTCTTC; d_call: TRBD2; clone_size: many; j_call: TRBJ2-1; v_call: TRBV29-1
cdr3_aa: CASSPPIPGSYEQYF; cdr3_nt: TGTGCCAGCTCACCACCCATACCCGGGTCATACGAGCAGTACTTC; d_call: .; clone_size: many; j_call: TRBJ2-7; v_call: TRBV18
cdr3_aa: CASSLWTAYLAGGKNEQYF; cdr3_nt: TGTGCCAGCAGTTTATGGACCGCCTATCTAGCGGGAGGAAAGAACGAGCAGTACTTC; d_call: TRBD2; clone_size: .; j_call: TRBJ2-7; v_call: TRBV28
cdr3_aa: CASMGPQSSYEQYF; cdr3_nt: TGTGCCAGTATGGGGCCTCAGAGCTCCTACGAGCAGTACTTC; d_call: .; clone_size: .; j_call: TRBJ2-7; v_call: TRBV7-2
cdr3_aa: CASSLEGWWSTDTQYF; cdr3_nt: TGTGCCAGCAGCTTGGAGGGGTGGTGGTCCACAGATACGCAGTATTTT; d_call: .; clone_size: few; j_call: TRBJ2-3; v_call: TRBV5-6
cdr3_aa: CASTGDGGRNYGYTF; cdr3_nt: TGTGCCAGCACAGGAGACGGGGGCCGGAACTATGGCTACACCTTC; d_call: .; clone_size: .; j_call: TRBJ1-2; v_call: TRBV28
cdr3_aa: CASSSRTGGSGELFF; cdr3_nt: TGCGCCAGCAGCTCTAGGACAGGGGGATCCGGGGAGCTGTTTTTT; d_call: TRBD1; clone_size: .; j_call: TRBJ2-2; v_call: TRBV5-1
cdr3_aa: CASSQAVLTSEYNEQFF; cdr3_nt: TGTGCCAGCAGCCAAGCAGTTTTGACTAGCGAGTACAATGAGCAGTTCTTC; d_call: .; clone_size: many; j_call: TRBJ2-1; v_call: TRBV3-2
cdr3_aa: CASSLSGSPNTEAFF; cdr3_nt: TGCGCCAGCAGCTTATCAGGCAGCCCGAACACTGAAGCTTTCTTT; d_call: .; clone_size: many; j_call: TRBJ1-1; v_call: TRBV5-1
cdr3_aa: CASSLEVATNEKLFF; cdr3_nt: TGCGCCAGCAGCTTGGAGGTAGCGACTAATGAAAAACTGTTTTTT; d_call: .; clone_size: .; j_call: TRBJ1-4; v_call: TRBV5-1